This TCR beta chain stems from a study of blood T cells in healthy people across ages. PBMCs, at least 6 million per sample, were isolated. This clonotype was counted between two and nine times. The target antigen is unknown. Points from the study as a whole: Unknown donor CMV status possibly confounded expanded clonotype changes. Naive T cell percentage showed a strong correlation with the diversity of TCR beta.

V dropped 4 bases and J dropped 3; count of bases not matched to a gene: 10. The CDR3 length is 16 residues. Germline loops: CDR1 MDHEN, CDR2 SYDVKM. The authors ran a second PCR of roughly 6 to 12 cycles using a sample-barcoded 5' primer and a J-beta primer mix. A template-switch adaptor with 12 random nucleotides tagged each cDNA molecule. TCRdb reprocessed the 5' RACE reads with MiXCR, giving one entry per CDR3 protein. The repertoire includes 1.5 million to 2 million distinct CDR3 sequences, around 36% of them detected once, and about 11% sits in the top ten. The sample consisted of blood. This sequence joins TRBV28 and TRBJ2-5, with 8 bases fitting TRBD2. The clonotype originates from a woman aged 25 to 39 in good health. CDR3 sequence (DNA): TGTGCCAGCAGTTCTGGACTAGCCCCCCCCGAAGAGACCCAGTACTTC. Its translation is CASSSGLAPPEETQYF.